A single sample is the source of the 29 T cell receptor beta chains below, sequenced in a study of CXCR3-negative and CXCR3-positive naive CD8 T cells. Study results and limitations: For CXCR3-positive naive cells, TRB CDR3s were more hydrophobic than those of CXCR3-negative naive cells.

Their target antigens are unknown. TRB cDNA libraries were made by UMI-labeled 5' RACE. TCRdb processed the 5' RACE reads again and assigns one entry to each CDR3 protein, with no DNA. The listing records 75,000 to 100,000 distinct CDR3 sequences. Sequencing input: naive CXCR3+ CD8+ T cells from blood. Subset in this sample: CD45RO-CCR7+CD27+CD95- naive CD8+ T cells expressing CXCR3 (TNR3+). The receptors originated from a human donor in good health. Some clones in this sample may be carry-over from other donors' samples.

The CDR3 is CASSPDRGPHEQYF. The chain joins TRBV18 to TRBJ2-7; as DNA is missing, the TRBD1 call by TCRdb cannot be tested. CDR3 length equals 14 residues. Germline loops: CDR1 KGHSH, CDR2 LQKENI. The complete variable domain, with remaining parts taken from reference TRBV18 and TRBJ2-7, reads NAGVMQNPRHLVRRRGQEARLRCSPMKGHSHVYWYRQLPEEGLKFMVYLQKENIIDESGMPKERFSAEFPKEGPSILRIQQVVRGDSAAYFCASSPDRGPHEQYFGPGTRLTVT.

This chain joins TRBV21-1 and TRBJ1-6. TRBV21-1 is described as a pseudogene. This CDR3 spans 16 amino acids. This CDR3 is CASSKANRFYNSPLHF.

This chain links TRBV7-6 with TRBJ2-5. Germline V gives CDR1 SGHVS, CDR2 FNYEAQ. The CDR3 spans 16 residues. CDR3 in amino acids: CASSLGTTTPEETQYF.

This chain's CDR3 is CASRHMNTEAFF. The chain couples TRBV27 to TRBJ1-1. Germline lookup yields CDR1 MNHEY and CDR2 SMNVEV (reference sequence). This CDR3 is 12 amino acids long.

The rearrangement links TRBV15 to TRBJ2-7; TCRdb indicates TRBD1, and absent DNA this call remains unverified. Looked up from germline, CDR1 is LNHNV and CDR2 is YYDKDF (reference sequence). The CDR3 is 11 amino acids. The CDR3 reads CATSRGDEQYF.

V is TRBV15 and J is TRBJ2-1; TCRdb outputs TRBD2, but without DNA this stays unchecked. The CDR3 loop spans 15 amino acids. Germline loops: CDR1 LNHNV, CDR2 YYDKDF (reference sequence). The CDR3 here is CATSSRAGGPSEQFF.

The chain is built from TRBV7-9 and TRBJ2-3; TCRdb's D call, TRBD2, is unchecked because there is no DNA. Germline CDR1 SEHNR, CDR2 FQNEAQ (reference sequence). The CDR3 runs 17 residues. The chain's CDR3 is CASSLLPGLAGADTQYF.

The chain employs TRBV29-1 and TRBJ2-5; the TCRdb D gene call, TRBD2, has no DNA to confirm it. CDR3 size: 18 residues. From germline, CDR1 is SQVTM and CDR2 ANQGSEA. This chain's CDR3 is CSVEVGFLPTSGQETQYF.

This chain connects TRBV6-6 to TRBJ1-6; TCRdb's D gene call, TRBD1, goes unchecked for lack of DNA. The CDR3 totals 22 residues. Germline CDR1 MNHNY, CDR2 SVGAGI (reference sequence). CDR3 amino acids: CASSYYGTGKFSASPINSPLHF.

V and J are TRBV3-1 and TRBJ2-5; TCRdb reports TRBD2, a call that lacks DNA to check it against. The germline gives CDR1 LGHDT, CDR2 YNNKEL (reference sequence). The CDR3 is 19 residues long. The CDR3 is CASSQVRQGLEKIQETQYF.

This CDR3 reads CASRIRDRGPGETQYF. The chain recombines TRBV21-1 with TRBJ2-5; there is no DNA to check the TCRdb D call of TRBD1. TRBV21-1 is a listed pseudogene. This CDR3 comprises 16 residues.

The chain uses TRBV6-5 and TRBJ2-1; TCRdb selects TRBD1, and the lack of DNA leaves this call unchecked. CDR1 and CDR2 (germline): MNHEY, SVGAGI. The CDR3 covers 16 residues. The CDR3: CASSFQQGYLGNEQFF.

The chain employs TRBV6-5 and TRBJ2-7; TCRdb's D call, TRBD1, is unchecked because there is no DNA. The CDR3 loop spans 12 amino acids. Germline V gives CDR1 MNHEY, CDR2 SVGAGI. CDR3 amino acids: CASWDDSYEQYF.

The chain joins TRBV4-1 to TRBJ2-1. CDR1 is MGHRA, CDR2 YSYEKL, per germline. This CDR3 has 14 residues. CDR3 amino acids: CASSQDLIYNEQFF.

V and J are TRBV12-3 or TRBV12-4 and TRBJ1-1. The length of the CDR3 is 15 residues. The CDR3 reads CASSRDGFMNTEAFF.

The chain uses TRBV21-1 and TRBJ2-4; TCRdb gives TRBD2 as the D gene, but with no DNA this cannot be confirmed. TRBV21-1 is described as a pseudogene. The CDR3 is made up of 18 amino acids. Here the CDR3 reads CASSKGGLQREDKNIQYF.

The genes are TRBV6-5 and TRBJ1-4; with no DNA, the TCRdb D assignment of TRBD1 cannot be verified. The germline V gene has CDR1 MNHEY and CDR2 SVGAGI. This CDR3 is 15 amino acids long. The chain's CDR3 is CASSYGVGGNEKLFF.

This chain connects TRBV6-6 to TRBJ2-7. CDR3 size: 13 residues. The germline V gene has CDR1 MNHNY and CDR2 SVGAGI (reference sequence). CDR3 sequence: CASSYSNSYEQYF.

The V and J genes are TRBV5-1 and TRBJ2-5; TCRdb picks TRBD1, but there is no DNA to check that call. The CDR3 is 20 amino acids. Germline V gene lookup returns CDR1 SGHRS and CDR2 YFSETQ. CDR3 amino acids: CASSGAIRREGPGVEETQYF.

V is TRBV27 and J is TRBJ1-1; the TCRdb D gene call, TRBD1, has no DNA to confirm it. The CDR3 length is 15 residues. Per germline, CDR1 MNHEY and CDR2 SMNVEV (reference sequence). The CDR3 is CASSYPLGAVTEAFF.

This chain links TRBV14 with TRBJ2-7. From germline, CDR1 is SGHDN and CDR2 FVKESK. The CDR3 is 14 amino acids. This CDR3 is CASSQAEPTYEHYF.

The chain recombines TRBV9 with TRBJ2-1; TCRdb gives TRBD1 as the D gene, but with no DNA this cannot be confirmed. CDR1 is SGDLS, CDR2 YYNGEE, per germline. CDR3 size: 14 residues. CDR3 in amino acids: CASSPGEQYNEQFF.

This chain links TRBV9 with TRBJ2-7; TCRdb gives TRBD2 as the D gene, but with no DNA this cannot be confirmed. This CDR3 region has 15 residues. Germline lookup yields CDR1 SGDLS and CDR2 YYNGEE. This chain's CDR3 is CASSATSGSSAEQYF.

This sequence joins TRBV13 and TRBJ1-3. This CDR3 has 14 residues. Germline CDR1 PRHDT, CDR2 FYEKMQ (reference sequence). The CDR3: CASSPGPTGNSIYF.

This chain joins TRBV9 and TRBJ2-3; without DNA, the TCRdb call of TRBD2 cannot be checked. This CDR3 region has 15 residues. Germline loops: CDR1 SGDLS, CDR2 YYNGEE. The CDR3 sequence is CASSGAGGSTDTQYF.

V and J are TRBV4-3 and TRBJ2-3; TCRdb designates TRBD1, a call that cannot be tested without DNA. Germline CDR1 is LGHNA and CDR2 is YSLEER. The CDR3 is 16 amino acids. The CDR3 spells CASSPQPGTGTDTQYF.

V gene TRBV27 combines with J gene TRBJ2-3; TCRdb calls TRBD1, which cannot be checked without DNA. From germline, CDR1 is MNHEY and CDR2 SMNVEV (reference sequence). The CDR3 covers 14 residues. The CDR3: CASSFSPPTDTQYF.

This chain joins TRBV5-6 and TRBJ1-1; TCRdb calls TRBD1, which cannot be checked without DNA. CDR1 SGHDT and CDR2 YYEEEE come from the germline V gene. This CDR3 region has 16 residues. The CDR3 loop reads CASSWGGDITNTEAFF.

The chain recombines TRBV14 with TRBJ2-2; with no DNA, the TCRdb D assignment of TRBD1 cannot be verified. This CDR3 is built from 15 residues. Germline V gene lookup returns CDR1 SGHDN and CDR2 FVKESK. The CDR3 is CASSQVTTGLGELFF.